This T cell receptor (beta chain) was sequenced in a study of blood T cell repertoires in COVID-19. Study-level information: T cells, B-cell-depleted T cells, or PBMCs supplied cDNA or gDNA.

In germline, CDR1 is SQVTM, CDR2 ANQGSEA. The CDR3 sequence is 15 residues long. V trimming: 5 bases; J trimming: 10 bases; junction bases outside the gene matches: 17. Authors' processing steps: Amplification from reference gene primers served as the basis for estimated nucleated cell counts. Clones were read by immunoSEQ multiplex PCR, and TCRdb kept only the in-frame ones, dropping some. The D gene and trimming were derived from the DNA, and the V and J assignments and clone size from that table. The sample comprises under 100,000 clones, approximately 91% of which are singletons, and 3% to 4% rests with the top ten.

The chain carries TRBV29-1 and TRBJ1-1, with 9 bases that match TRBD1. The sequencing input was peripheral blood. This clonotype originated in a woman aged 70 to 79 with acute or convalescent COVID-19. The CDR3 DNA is TGCAGCGTTCGGTATCCGGACAGGGGACGTCCGGTAGCTTTCTTT. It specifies CSVRYPDRGRPVAFF.